This T cell receptor (beta chain) was documented in a study of shared clonotypes between healthy human individuals. This CDR3 region has 11 residues. Germline CDR1 and CDR2: MGHDK and SYGVNS. Trimming took off 3 bases at V and 13 bases at J, with 7 bases between the two ends. Sequencing used immunoSEQ multiplex PCR; TCRdb keeps in-frame clones, though not all of them. Of some 2,100,000 clones detected, approximately 96% appear once; the ten largest clones hold roughly 0.13%. The chain couples TRBV25-1 to TRBJ1-6; D possibly corresponds to TRBD1 (5 bases). The TCR comes from a man aged 18 to 30 in good health. The sample consisted of naive CD4+ T cells sorted from blood. Subset of the sample: CD45RA+ positively selected. CDR3 coding DNA: TGTGCCAGCAGTGATGGGGGGCCCCTCCACTTT. Protein: CASSDGGPLHF.